These 16 T cell receptor beta chains originate from one sample sequenced in a study of cytomegalovirus exposure and HLA in healthy donors. The PCR made use of 60 Vbeta and 13 Jbeta primers. Using immunoSEQ multiplex PCR, the repertoire was profiled, and TCRdb retains in-frame clones only, with some absent. The profile shows 100,000 to 130,000 clones, 77% of them singletons. Source material: PBMCs. The receptors derive from a male donor in good health and CMV-seronegative.

The chain is built from TRBV29-1 and TRBJ2-1; TRBD1 matches 8 bases. The CDR3 runs 20 residues. Trimming removed 1 base from V and 0 bases from J; junction bases left unmatched: 17. In germline, CDR1 is SQVTM, CDR2 ANQGSEA. The CDR3 DNA is TGCAGCGTTGAAGTAAGGACAGGGATGCCGTCAATTAGCTCCTACAATGAGCAGTTCTTC. Its protein product is CSVEVRTGMPSISSYNEQFF.

This chain joins TRBV15 and TRBJ2-7; possibly TRBD1 for D (6 bases). CDR3 length: 17 amino acids. The germline CDR1 and CDR2 sequences are LNHNV and YYDKDF (reference sequence). V was clipped by 0 bases and J by 1 base, with 16 bases between them. The CDR3 loop is CATSRDLAGAGSYEQYF. The CDR3 coding sequence is TGTGCCACCAGCAGAGATCTCGCAGGGGCTGGATCCTACGAGCAGTACTTC.

V is TRBV6-5 and J is TRBJ2-7; 8 nucleotides agree with TRBD2. V lost 5 bases to trimming and J lost 5 bases; unmatched junction nucleotides: 8. Germline values: CDR1 MNHEY, CDR2 SVGAGI. The CDR3 consists of 14 residues. CDR3 sequence reads: CASSLSGRVHEQYF. CDR3 in DNA: TGTGCCAGCAGTCTGAGCGGGAGAGTCCACGAGCAGTACTTC.

In this sample, this clone turned up once. V and J are TRBV10-1 and TRBJ1-5; weak D call: TRBD1 (5 bases). CDR1 and CDR2 (germline): WNHNN, SYGVQD (reference sequence). Trimming cost V 4 bases and J 4 bases, with 5 bases left between them. CDR3 length: 12 amino acids. The CDR3 loop is CASSAGNQPQHF. The CDR3 DNA follows: TGCGCCAGCAGTGCAGGGAATCAGCCCCAGCATTTT.

V usage is TRBV5-8 and J usage is TRBJ2-7; D might be TRBD1 (5 bases). V dropped 4 bases and J dropped 2 bases, with 19 bases sitting between them. CDR1 is SGHTS, CDR2 YDEGEE, per germline. CDR3 length equals 16 residues. CDR3 nucleotide sequence: TGTGCCAGCAGCATAGACCCAGGGTCCCAGGCCTACGAGCAGTACTTC. It translates to CASSIDPGSQAYEQYF.

The rearrangement uses TRBV5-7 and TRBJ2-7; no clear D gene. TRBV5-7 carries the ORF label, with uncertain function. The CDR3 loop spans 14 amino acids. Trimming shortened V by 0 bases and J by 1 base, and 8 bases separated the two germline ends. CDR3 residues: CASSLGRVSYEQYF. The CDR3 region has the DNA TGTGCCAGCAGCTTGGGTCGGGTGTCCTACGAGCAGTACTTC.

This sequence joins TRBV11-2 and TRBJ2-7; tentative D call: TRBD1 (5 bases). The CDR3 covers 16 residues. The ends were cut back, 5 bases at V and 2 bases at J, with 19 bases in the middle. In germline, CDR1 is SGHAT, CDR2 FQNNGV. The CDR3 is CASSQTLRGDTYEQYF. The DNA for the CDR3 is TGTGCCAGCAGCCAAACTCTTAGGGGCGATACCTACGAGCAGTACTTC.

V and J are TRBV5-5 and TRBJ2-7; no reliable D call. The V gene's germline CDR1 is SGHKS and CDR2 YYEKEE (reference sequence). Trimming stripped 1 base from V and 2 bases from J, with 10 bases between. The CDR3 has 14 amino acids. The CDR3 coding sequence is TGTGCCAGCAGCTTGCCCACCTATGCCTACGAGCAGTACTTC. This sequence encodes CASSLPTYAYEQYF.

V usage is TRBV2 and J usage is TRBJ2-3; 7 nucleotides agree with TRBD2. The length of the CDR3 is 17 residues. The V gene end was trimmed by 3 bases and the J gene end by 3 bases; junction bases not matched to a gene: 12. The germline gives CDR1 SNHLY, CDR2 FYNNEI. The CDR3: CASSEGVGEGLTDTQYF. CDR3 nucleotides: TGTGCCAGCAGTGAGGGGGTGGGGGAGGGCCTGACAGATACGCAGTATTTT.

This clone was seen a handful of times. The V gene is TRBV6-1, the J gene TRBJ2-1, with D possibly matching TRBD1 (7 bases). The V gene's germline CDR1 is MNHNS and CDR2 SASEGT. The V end was cut by 0 bases, the J end by 8 bases, with 14 bases between. This CDR3 has 15 residues. The chain's CDR3 is CASSEARGVKHEQFF. The CDR3 DNA reads as TGTGCCAGCAGTGAAGCCAGGGGGGTCAAGCATGAGCAGTTCTTC.

The chain employs TRBV25-1 and TRBJ2-5; the D is unclear. The V and J ends lost 1 base and 7 bases respectively, with 13 bases between them. Germline V gene data show CDR1 as MGHDK and CDR2 as SYGVNS. The CDR3 has 14 amino acids. The CDR3 loop reads CASSELERSGTQYF. DNA of the CDR3: TGTGCCAGCAGTGAATTGGAGCGTTCCGGGACCCAGTACTTC.

The CDR3 DNA follows: TGTGCCAGCAGCTTATCCCCCAGGACAGGGAATCAGCCCCAGCATTTT. Translation gives CASSLSPRTGNQPQHF. The J gene is TRBJ1-5, the V gene TRBV5-5, with 8 bases fitting TRBD1. The germline gives CDR1 SGHKS, CDR2 YYEKEE (reference sequence). After removal of 2 bases from V and 4 bases from J, the junction contained 8 bases not matched to a gene. The CDR3 sequence is 16 residues long.

V usage is TRBV15 and J usage is TRBJ1-5; 7 nucleotides align to TRBD1. The CDR3 spans 14 residues. Germline V gives CDR1 LNHNV, CDR2 YYDKDF (reference sequence). V lost 8 bases, J lost 6 bases, and 10 bases stayed unmatched. CDR3 residues: CATLDRAAGQPQHF. The CDR3 nucleotides read TGTGCCACCCTTGACAGGGCCGCCGGTCAGCCCCAGCATTTT.

The CDR3 loop is CASSLGQSLSGNTIYF. CDR3 nucleotides: TGCGCCAGCAGCTTGGGGCAGTCTCTCTCTGGAAACACCATATATTTT. The V call is TRBV5-1, the J call TRBJ1-3; D ambiguous. The V and J ends lost 0 bases and 0 bases respectively, with 10 bases between them. The CDR3 consists of 16 residues. Germline assignment: CDR1 SGHRS and CDR2 YFSETQ.

V usage is TRBV28 and J usage is TRBJ1-3, with 7 bases lining up with TRBD1. With V trimmed by 6 bases and J by 1 base, 15 bases remained unmatched. CDR3 length equals 18 residues. From germline, CDR1 is MDHEN and CDR2 SYDVKM. The CDR3 region has the DNA TGTGCCAGCAGCCAGGGGGACCCGGTTTATGCTTCTGGAAACACCATATATTTT. Translating it yields CASSQGDPVYASGNTIYF.

This chain joins TRBV28 and TRBJ2-7; 9 bases fit TRBD1. Germline loops: CDR1 MDHEN, CDR2 SYDVKM. CDR3 size: 14 residues. The J segment lost 4 bases and the V segment lost 7 bases, leaving 8 bases of the junction unmatched. The CDR3, as DNA: TGTGCCAGCATGTTCCGACAGGGGGGATACGAGCAGTACTTC. Amino acids: CASMFRQGGYEQYF.